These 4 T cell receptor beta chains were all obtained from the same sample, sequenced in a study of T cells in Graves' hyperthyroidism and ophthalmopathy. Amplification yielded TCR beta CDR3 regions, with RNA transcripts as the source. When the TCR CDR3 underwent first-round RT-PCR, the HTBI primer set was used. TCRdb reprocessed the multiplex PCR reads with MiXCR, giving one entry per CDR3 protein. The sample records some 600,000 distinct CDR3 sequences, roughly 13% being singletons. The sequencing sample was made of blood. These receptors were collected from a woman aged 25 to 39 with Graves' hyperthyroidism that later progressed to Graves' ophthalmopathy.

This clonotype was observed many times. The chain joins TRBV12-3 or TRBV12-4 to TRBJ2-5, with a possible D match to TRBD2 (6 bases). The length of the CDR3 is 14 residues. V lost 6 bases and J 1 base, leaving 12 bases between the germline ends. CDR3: CASRAGTLQETQYF. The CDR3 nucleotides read TGTGCCAGCAGGGCGGGGACGCTCCAAGAGACCCAGTACTTC.

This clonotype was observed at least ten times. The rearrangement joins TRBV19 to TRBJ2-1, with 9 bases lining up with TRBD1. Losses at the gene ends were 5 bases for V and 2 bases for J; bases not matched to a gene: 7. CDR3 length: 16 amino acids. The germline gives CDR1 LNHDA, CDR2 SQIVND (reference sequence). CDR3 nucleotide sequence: TGTGCCAGTAGTGCGGACAGGGGACTCCCCTACAATGAGCAGTTCTTC. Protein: CASSADRGLPYNEQFF.

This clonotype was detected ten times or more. CDR3 loop: CASTGSVSAMNTQYF. The CDR3, as DNA: TGTGCCAGCACCGGGTCCGTATCCGCGATGAATACGCAGTATTTT. The V call is TRBV28, the J call TRBJ2-3; D remains ambiguous. V was trimmed by 7 bases and J by 7 bases, leaving 21 bases between them. The CDR3 sequence is 15 residues long. The germline V gene encodes CDR1 MDHEN and CDR2 SYDVKM.

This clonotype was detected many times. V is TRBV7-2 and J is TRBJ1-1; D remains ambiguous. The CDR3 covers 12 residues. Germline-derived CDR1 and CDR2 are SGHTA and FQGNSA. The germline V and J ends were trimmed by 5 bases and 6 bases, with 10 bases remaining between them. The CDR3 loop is CASSHKGAEAFF. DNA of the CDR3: TGTGCCAGCAGCCATAAAGGCGCTGAAGCTTTCTTT. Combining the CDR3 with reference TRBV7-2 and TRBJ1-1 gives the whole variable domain GAGVSQSPSNKVTEKGKDVELRCDPISGHTALYWYRQSLGQGLEFLIYFQGNSAPDKSGLPSDRFSAERTGGSVSTLTIQRTQQEDSAVYLCASSHKGAEAFFGQGTRLTVV.